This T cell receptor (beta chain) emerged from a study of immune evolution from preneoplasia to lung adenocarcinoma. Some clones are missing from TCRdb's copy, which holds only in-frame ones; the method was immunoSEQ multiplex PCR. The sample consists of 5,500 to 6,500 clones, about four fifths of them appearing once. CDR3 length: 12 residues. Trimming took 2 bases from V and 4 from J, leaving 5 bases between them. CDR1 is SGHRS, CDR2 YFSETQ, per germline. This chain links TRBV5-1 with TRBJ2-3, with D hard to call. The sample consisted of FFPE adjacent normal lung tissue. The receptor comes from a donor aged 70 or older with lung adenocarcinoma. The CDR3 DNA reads TGCGCCAGCAGCTTAACCCCAGATACGCAGTATTTT. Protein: CASSLTPDTQYF.